This TCR beta chain is from a study of cytomegalovirus exposure and HLA in healthy donors (dated 2017 in TCRdb). For the wider study: According to an earlier analysis of 587 of the donors, about 180 million T cells yielded roughly 100 million unique TCR beta sequences and about 300 Gb of sequence data. An earlier analysis of about 600 of the donors used high-throughput TCR beta sequencing to judge whether each TCR beta V gene segment behaved as functional or pseudogenic. Typing coverage differed by locus: A, B, C, DRB1 and DQB1 were typed in roughly 620-630 donors, DQA1 in 522, DPA1 in some 610, and DPB1 in 400 to 490. Using immunosequencing, the study profiled T cell repertoires from 500 to 800 subjects and related those repertoires to cytomegalovirus serostatus. The study aimed to test whether signatures of past pathogen exposure could be identified by cataloging public T cell receptors. Rather than drawing on any new phenotypic data, the later analysis identified candidate immune exposures from TCR beta sequences and the way those sequences occurred across donors. A later analysis re-analyzed previously published TCR beta repertoires from hundreds of donors and added high-resolution HLA genotyping to study TCR occurrence patterns. About 300 gigabases of sequencing data and about 92 million unique TCR sequences made up an early release that covered approximately 620 HLA-typed donors. Donor age, sex, ethnicity and CMV serostatus were collected together with the repertoire data. A later genetic analysis used genome-wide SNP genotypes for about 65% of the 666 donors, treating that subset as a discovery cohort. High-throughput TCR immunosequencing, statistical association of individual TCRs with disease status, and machine learning were combined to predict cytomegalovirus infection status. Of the 350 to 450 genotyped donors, approximately 80% were placed in the genetic ancestry cluster associated with self-reported Caucasian donors. Every discovery cohort repertoire had been produced on one sequencing platform. A separate validation cohort of some 130 different subjects was used in addition to the roughly 670-subject first cohort. Both class I and class II loci were covered by HLA typing, at four-digit resolution. Across some 400 genotyped donors of the cohort, an average of about 200,000 unique TCR beta nucleotide sequences per donor were sequenced, and approximately 17% of those sequences were non-productive. Roughly 5 DR-DQ haplotypes were treated as single units for association and clustering because of strong linkage in the cohort.

Receptor libraries were prepared by the immunoSEQ multiplex PCR assay. A mixture of 60 forward primers for TCR Vbeta segments and 13 reverse primers for TCR Jbeta segments was used in the multiplex PCR. A multiplex PCR assay on genomic DNA amplified the CDR3 region of rearranged TCR beta genes. Amplified TCR beta libraries were sequenced as 87-base-pair reads on the Illumina HiSeq System. As for the authors' bioinformatics: Across the roughly 640 repertoires, a later analysis counted approximately 83 million unique TCR beta chains, roughly 11 million of which were shared by at least two donors. A nearest-neighbor algorithm error-corrected the raw reads and collapsed the reads into unique sequences, merging closely related sequences to remove PCR and sequencing errors. V, D and J gene segments were assigned by aligning CDR3 sequences to IMGT reference sequences. For a sequence to be retained, at least a six-nucleotide match to both a V gene segment and a J gene segment was required. A rearrangement counted as productive if the CDR3 had no stop codons and remained in frame with V and J, and every other rearrangement counted as non-productive. CDR3 was defined by IMGT convention, running from the second conserved V-encoded cysteine to the conserved J-encoded phenylalanine. In an earlier analysis of more than 550 of the donors, sequences lacking an unambiguous match to a single V gene segment were excluded. An earlier analysis of several hundred of the donors called V segments functional above 56.7% productive rearrangements and segregating when the between-donor standard deviation exceeded 5%. A statistical classification framework was built for diagnosing cytomegalovirus status from the catalog of TCR beta chain sequences. A later analysis assigned V and J genes by comparing TCR nucleotide sequences with IMGT/GENE-DB human TR gene sequences. Using the TCRdist pipeline, a later analysis assigned CDR3 sequences along with most-parsimonious VDJ recombination scenarios. In a later analysis, each TCR beta chain was defined by its CDR3 amino acid sequence together with its V-gene family, and reads without a unique V-gene family were excluded. As a way to deal with suspected cross-contamination and a sequencing artifact, a later analysis dropped hundreds of nucleotide sequences that were highly shared and had low generation probability. For each public chain, a later analysis derived a clonal expansion index from normalized ranks of inferred template counts within each repertoire. In a later analysis, generation probabilities were computed using a VDJ recombination model fitted to out-of-frame rearrangements, and the results were checked against IGoR. In a later analysis, TCR-TCR, TCR-HLA and TCR-CMV co-occurrence was scored with hypergeometric tests, and a repertoire-size bias correction was applied to TCR pairs. A later analysis estimated false discovery rates by permuting HLA or CMV assignments 20 times. A later analysis grouped co-occurring TCRs with DBSCAN, adding TCRdist sequence similarity when clustering within HLA-allele-positive subsets. Repertoires with fewer than 30,000 or more than 120,000 public chains were left out of co-occurrence clustering, as were about 5 repertoires with anomalous nucleotide sharing. Sourced from immuneACCESS, this table was stored by TCRdb with only in-frame sequences that have V and J called. A share of the clones is absent; for the studies checked, an unresolved V gene accounts for under half, and the remainder has no known explanation. V and J calls and clone size are copied from that table; D and trimming were computed from the DNA. The sample yields around 170,000 clones; 75% to 90% were counted once. Roughly 6% of the sample goes to the ten largest clones.

V loses 0 bases of germline sequence and J loses 7 bases, and the interval between the two ends is 12 bases. CDR1 and CDR2 (MNHEY, SVGAGI) derive from the germline V gene. Its CDR3 holds 14 amino acids, cysteine through phenylalanine. The retained sequence is limited to the CDR3, 42 bases, with the frame set at the first base. General findings and caveats noted by the study authors: A further reported finding was that TCR beta sequences accurately predicted the HLA-A and HLA-B alleles for most subjects in the first cohort. For the cohort, immune exposure information was limited to CMV serostatus. Linkage disequilibrium might explain the correlated functional status among segregating V segments, but an unknown experimental factor could not be ruled out. In a later analysis, the rate of TCR association differed among HLA loci, with DRB1 alleles having the most associated TCRs and HLA-C alleles having the fewest. Specific HLA alleles were associated with about 17,000 TCR beta sequences at a false discovery rate of 0.05 in a later analysis. The classifier was reported to diagnose cytomegalovirus status with high specificity and sensitivity in both the original cohort and the validation cohort. In a later genetic analysis, fewer N-insertions in productive TCRs were reported among donors in an Asian-associated ancestry cluster than the roughly 640-donor mean. The authors suggested that the approach could potentially be extended to other disease states and immunological phenotypes. Most TCR sequences were seen in very few donors, while some public TCRs were found in many individuals. The study gave a list of under 200 TCR beta chains associated with cytomegalovirus. An earlier analysis of around 500 of the donors showed that most TCR beta V segments appeared in productive rearrangements either about 90% or about 30% of the time, which broadly matched IMGT annotations. Compared with equally common non-associated chains, HLA-associated TCR beta chains in a later analysis were more clonally expanded and had lower generation probabilities. Sequencing depth was assumed to be roughly uniform across donors in the presence/absence analyses, though that assumption may not hold. In this cohort, only TCR beta chains were sequenced, and detectable features were limited by the absence of alpha or paired-chain data. Some 16 rarely observed V segments, including chromosome 9 orphons, were excluded from the earlier analysis of approximately 500 of the donors because counts were too low. In vitro tests confirmed that a few of the cytomegalovirus-associated TCR beta chains recognize cytomegalovirus antigens. Because the 87-base-pair reads could not distinguish some IMGT-functional V segments, including TRBV6-2 and TRBV6-3, those segments were excluded. Assigning TCR associations to individual alleles was difficult when HLA alleles, especially DR and DQ, strongly co-occurred. A later analysis found that most CMV-associated TCR beta chains appeared HLA-restricted, with HLA associations seemingly driven largely by CMV exposure. Because HLA typing was missing for some donors at each locus, association tests included only the typed subset. In a later analysis, several top co-occurrence clusters were reported to appear linked to parvovirus B19, influenza, CMV and Epstein-Barr virus. V-gene and J-gene trimming of TCR beta chains was associated with a missense DCLRE1C variant in a later genetic analysis, and the association was replicated in an independent cohort. A cluster of highly shared sequence variants was judged likely to be a technical artifact of the sequencing pipeline.

In total, approximately 690 healthy bone marrow donors made up the cohort. At the time of sampling, all cohort members were nominally healthy, though unrecorded immune exposures were likely present. The donor tested CMV seropositive and was one of the 289 seropositive cohort members. Each donor provided a peripheral blood sample, and peripheral blood mononuclear cells were used for TCR beta sequencing. The Qiagen DNeasy Blood Extraction Kit was used to extract genomic DNA from the blood cell samples. A note on this clone: The clone's antigen remains unknown. No qualities accompany the bases; no much larger clone lies one base away.

The clonotype comes from a man aged 40-49 years in good health and CMV-seropositive. The sequencing sample was made of PBMCs. The V and J segments used are TRBV6-5 and TRBJ1-1, with the D gene uncertain. Here is the DNA: TGTGCCAGCAGTTACTCGGCGGGTTTCGGTGAAGCTTTCTTT. It encodes CASSYSAGFGEAFF.